This T cell receptor beta chain was obtained from a study of metastatic and nonmetastatic thyroid tumors (dated by TCRdb to 2018 to 2020). Concerning the study at large: For patients with malignant and with benign thyroid disease, the researchers compared repertoires between peripheral blood samples and tumor or nodule tissue samples.

V is pared back by 6 bases and J by 4 bases, with 9 bases lying between the germline termini. Sequences SNHLY (CDR1) and FYNNEI (CDR2) are obtained from the germline V gene. The CDR3 sequence holds 13 residues, the cysteine and phenylalanine included. This entry keeps only the CDR3 DNA: 39 bases, framed from base 1. No treatment had been received by any patient before thyroid surgery. Using T-cell receptor beta sequencing, the study looked back at clinical samples from patients collected from the early 2010s to the late 2010s. This clone was seen ten or more times. Which antigen it targets is not known. Base qualities are not provided; no much larger clone lies one nucleotide away. Library method: PCR. The run used an Illumina HiSeq 4000. High-throughput sequencing was used to profile the TCR beta-chain CDR3 region of every patient. The study's own analysis went as follows. A classifier to discriminate distant-metastatic papillary thyroid cancer patients was built from CDR3 differences across clinicopathological groups. To measure repertoire diversity the researchers used the Shannon index, while the Morisita-Horn index served to gauge how similar the tumor and blood repertoires were. The raw public data were reprocessed by TCRdb itself: fastp quality trimming at Q25, MiXCR clonotype calling, in-frame beta chains only. These V and J calls rely on TCRdb rather than the paper's analysis. For this sample there are 35,000 to 50,000 clones; about a sixth appear just once. Approximately 9.9% of the sample is taken by the ten largest.

Overall study results and their limits: In both blood and tumor samples, TCR beta diversity was reported to be significantly higher in malignant tumors than in benign nodules.

The sequence links TRBV2 to TRBJ1-4, with TRBD1 perhaps the D gene, on 5 matching bases. Specimen: tumor tissue. The clonotype comes from a female donor with papillary thyroid cancer or a benign thyroid nodule (not recorded which). Some clones in this sample may be carry-over from other donors' samples. The CDR3 protein sequence reads: CASSRDHNEKLFF. The bases read TGTGCCAGCAGCAGGGACCATAATGAAAAACTGTTTTTT.